This record looks at one T cell receptor beta chain sequence and its context. These data belong to a study of CD8 T cells in Susac syndrome. A quantity of roughly 0.5 to 1 ug RNA underwent reverse transcription using random hexamers. A multiplex approach, immunoSEQ multiplex PCR, amplified TCR beta CDR3 across 54 Vbeta and 13 Jbeta. TCRdb recomputed calls from the immunoSEQ multiplex PCR reads with MiXCR, one row per CDR3 protein. The sample records about 19,000 distinct CDR3 sequences, 95% being singletons. The study sequenced TCR beta in blood CD8+ and CD4+ T cells. It was negative isolation that provided the CD8+ and CD4+ T cells, whereas TEMRA cells were enriched by FACS. The clonotype comes from a human donor in good health. Input material: CD8+ T cells from PBMCs.

This chain's CDR3 is CASSSTIVRTGDPSNQPQHF. CDR3 in DNA: TGTGCCAGCAGTTCCACCATTGTCCGAACAGGGGATCCAAGCAATCAGCCCCAGCATTTT. The chain is built from TRBV28 and TRBJ1-5; 7 nucleotides agree with TRBD1. CDR3 length: 20 amino acids. Trimming at V came to 4 bases and at J to 1 base, leaving 19 bases not matched to a gene. The germline gives CDR1 MDHEN, CDR2 SYDVKM.